The 27 T cell receptor beta chains below come from one sample, sequenced in a study of shared clonotypes between healthy human individuals. Profiling relied on immunoSEQ multiplex PCR, and the TCRdb table lists in-frame clones only, not all of them. The sample has some 450,000 clones; around 77% are singletons. The sample taken for sequencing was PBMCs. All receptors come from a middle-aged woman in good health. Some clones in this sample may be carry-over from other donors' samples.

The chain employs TRBV28 and TRBJ2-1, with 8 bases fitting TRBD2. Germline values: CDR1 MDHEN, CDR2 SYDVKM. The V segment lost 6 bases and the J segment 0 bases; nucleotides outside the gene matches: 7. The length of the CDR3 is 16 residues. CDR3 loop: CASRPAGDLSYNEQFF. The CDR3 region has the DNA TGTGCCAGCAGACCAGCGGGAGACCTCTCCTACAATGAGCAGTTCTTC.

This clone was seen only once. This chain uses TRBV6-1 with TRBJ2-5; 10 nucleotides line up with TRBD2. Judging by the DNA end, TRBJ2-7 fits better; the J call may be wrong. This CDR3 contains 15 residues. Germline V lookup: CDR1 MNHNS, CDR2 SASEGT. CDR3 in amino acids: CASSPLAGATYEQYF. DNA for the CDR3: TGTGCCAGCAGTCCCCTAGCGGGAGCCACCTACGAGCAGTACTTC.

This clone was seen at least ten times. The sample contains more than one DNA sequence encoding this CDR3. The rearrangement links TRBV7-9 to TRBJ2-5; TRBD1 is a possible D gene (6 bases). V was clipped by 1 base and J by 1 base, with 13 bases between them. Germline CDR1 SEHNR, CDR2 FQNEAQ (reference sequence). This CDR3 spans 16 amino acids. CDR3 DNA: TGTGCCAGCAGCTTAGTCGGTCGGACAGTCCAAGAGACCCAGTACTTC. The encoded protein is CASSLVGRTVQETQYF.

The V and J genes are TRBV7-9 and TRBJ2-3; the D gene could be TRBD1 or TRBD2 (6 bases each). The CDR3 covers 15 residues. The V gene's germline CDR1 is SEHNR and CDR2 FQNEAQ (reference sequence). Trimming shortened V by 1 base and J by 2 bases, and 10 bases separated the two germline ends. CDR3 coding DNA: TGTGCCAGCAGCTTAGAGACGGGGGCCACAGATACGCAGTATTTT. It translates to CASSLETGATDTQYF. The full variable domain, completed using reference TRBV7-9 and TRBJ2-3, is DTGVSQNPRHKITKRGQNVTFRCDPISEHNRLYWYRQTLGQGPEFLTYFQNEAQLEKSRLLSDRFSAERPKGSFSTLEIQRTEQGDSAMYLCASSLETGATDTQYFGPGTRLTVL.

Notes on this clone: This may be a read error, as it is one base from a much larger clone. This sample includes further DNA sequences coding for the same CDR3. The chain joins TRBV9 to TRBJ2-7; 14 bases match TRBD2. The germline V gene encodes CDR1 SGDLS and CDR2 YYNGEE. The length of the CDR3 is 17 residues. The CDR3 DNA follows: TGTGCTAGCAGCCCCAAAAGGACTAGCGGGAGGTCCTACGAGCAGTACTTC. Translating it yields CASSPKRTSGRSYEQYF.

The chain links TRBV4-1 to TRBJ2-7; unclear D gene. The ends were cut back, 1 base at V and 5 bases at J, with 3 bases in the middle. In germline, CDR1 is MGHRA, CDR2 YSYEKL. This CDR3 has 11 amino acids. CDR3 coding DNA: TGCGCCAGCAGCCAAGCGGACGAGCAGTACTTC. This sequence encodes CASSQADEQYF.

Concerning this clone: A single base is all that separates this from a far larger clone, so a read error is likely. This sample includes further DNA sequences coding for the same CDR3. The gene calls are TRBV19 and TRBJ2-5, with TRBD2 as a possible D gene (8 bases). The germline CDR1 and CDR2 sequences are LNHDA and SQIVND (reference sequence). CDR3 length: 15 amino acids. CDR3 sequence: CASSISGGQQETQYF. CDR3 in DNA: TGTGCCAGCAGTATAAGCGGGGGACAGCAAGAGACCCAGTACTTC.

The genes are TRBV6-4 and TRBJ2-6; TRBD1 matches at 9 bases. The CDR3 is made up of 17 amino acids. Per germline, CDR1 MRHNA and CDR2 SNTAGT. V lost 3 bases and J lost 4; bases outside the gene matches: 7. The DNA for the CDR3 is TGTGCCAGCAGTGAAACAGGGGGCGCGGACGGGGCCAACGTCCTGACTTTC. Its protein product is CASSETGGADGANVLTF.

This chain connects TRBV7-2 to TRBJ1-2, with no clear D. This CDR3 has 13 residues. V shed 5 bases and J shed 0 bases, with 7 bases lying between them. Germline V gene sequence: CDR1 SGHTA, CDR2 FQGNSA. For the CDR3, the DNA is TGTGCCAGCAGCCGAGACACTAACTATGGCTACACCTTC. Protein sequence: CASSRDTNYGYTF. Supplemented by reference TRBV7-2 and TRBJ1-2, the full variable domain reads GAGVSQSPSNKVTEKGKDVELRCDPISGHTALYWYRQSLGQGLEFLIYFQGNSAPDKSGLPSDRFSAERTGGSVSTLTIQRTQQEDSAVYLCASSRDTNYGYTFGSGTRLTVV.

The chain couples TRBV2 to TRBJ1-1; maybe TRBD1 (6 bases). Per the germline V gene, CDR1 is SNHLY and CDR2 is FYNNEI. The ends were cut back, 2 bases at V and 1 base at J, with 11 bases in the middle. CDR3 length equals 15 residues. The CDR3 spells CASSESRGGNTEAFF. CDR3 bases: TGTGCCAGCAGTGAAAGTCGAGGGGGGAACACTGAAGCTTTCTTT.

V usage is TRBV5-1 and J usage is TRBJ2-3, with TRBD2 matching 10 bases. V was pared by 3 bases and J by 5 bases, with 9 bases of the junction left unmatched. This CDR3 has 16 amino acids. Germline V gene data show CDR1 as SGHRS and CDR2 as YFSETQ. The CDR3 DNA reads TGCGCCAGCAGCTCACAGAGCGGGAGGGGCATAGATACGCAGTATTTT. It specifies CASSSQSGRGIDTQYF. Full variable domain (outside the CDR3, taken from reference TRBV5-1 and TRBJ2-3): KAGVTQTPRYLIKTRGQQVTLSCSPISGHRSVSWYQQTPGQGLQFLFEYFSETQRNKGNFPGRFSGRQFSNSRSEMNVSTLELGDSALYLCASSSQSGRGIDTQYFGPGTRLTVL.

This clone was recorded only once. This sequence joins TRBV4-1 and TRBJ1-1; D perhaps matches TRBD1 (5 bases). V was clipped by 0 bases and J by 10 bases, with 15 bases between them. The CDR3 spans 14 residues. Germline V gene sequence: CDR1 MGHRA, CDR2 YSYEKL. CDR3 DNA: TGCGCCAGCAGCCAAGATCTTTTTGGGGCAGGAGCTTTCTTT. Protein: CASSQDLFGAGAFF.

The chain links TRBV14 to TRBJ2-2; D remains ambiguous. Trimming cost V 5 bases and J 5 bases, with 9 bases left between them. Per the germline V gene, CDR1 is SGHDN and CDR2 is FVKESK. The CDR3 has 13 amino acids. CDR3 DNA sequence: TGTGCCAGCAGCACCTTGAGGACCGGGGAGCTGTTTTTT. It specifies CASSTLRTGELFF. The full variable domain, in which reference TRBV14 and TRBJ2-2 provide the parts outside the CDR3, is EAGVTQFPSHSVIEKGQTVTLRCDPISGHDNLYWYRRVMGKEIKFLLHFVKESKQDESGMPNNRFLAERTGGTYSTLKVQPAELEDSGVYFCASSTLRTGELFFGEGSRLTVL.

The chain joins TRBV28 to TRBJ2-1, with 7 bases matching TRBD2. V was pared by 11 bases and J by 10 bases, with 14 bases of the junction left unmatched. Germline assignment: CDR1 MDHEN and CDR2 SYDVKM. CDR3 length: 13 residues. In nucleotides, the CDR3 is TGTGCCCTGGGGGGAGGGCGTACAATAGAGCAGTTCTTC. Protein: CALGGGRTIEQFF.

A few counts support this clone. J is TRBJ2-7 and V is TRBV29-1, with unresolved D. The CDR3 is made up of 15 amino acids. Germline CDR1 and CDR2: SQVTM and ANQGSEA. Trimming took 6 bases from V and 0 from J, leaving 18 bases between them. CDR3 region: CSVLPLTRNSYEQYF. The CDR3 bases are TGCAGCGTCTTGCCTCTGACAAGAAACTCCTACGAGCAGTACTTC.

About this clone itself: At the DNA level, this CDR3 is encoded by other sequences in the same sample as well. The chain is built from TRBV18 and TRBJ1-1; 7 positions match TRBD1. CDR1 is KGHSH and CDR2 is LQKENI in the germline V gene. The CDR3 runs 12 residues. Germline trimming cut 3 bases from V and 7 bases from J; bases unmatched to any gene: 2. The CDR3 sequence is CASSPRQGEAFF. CDR3 bases: TGTGCCAGCTCACCGAGACAGGGTGAAGCTTTCTTT.

The chain couples TRBV5-5 to TRBJ2-5, with D maybe TRBD1 (5 bases). The J call is doubtful: the DNA matches TRBJ2-7 better. The CDR3 is made up of 14 amino acids. The germline V gene has CDR1 SGHKS and CDR2 YYEKEE (reference sequence). In DNA form, the CDR3 reads TGTGCCAGCAGCTTGGAGGGCAGGGTCTACGAGCAGTACTTC. Its protein product is CASSLEGRVYEQYF.

The genes are TRBV27 and TRBJ1-1; unclear D gene. This CDR3 spans 15 amino acids. CDR1 and CDR2 from the germline V gene are MNHEY and SMNVEV (reference sequence). The germline V and J ends were trimmed by 0 bases and 0 bases, with 8 bases remaining between them. CDR3 sequence reads: CASSLSSRLNTEAFF. CDR3 nucleotide sequence: TGTGCCAGCAGTTTATCGTCCAGATTGAACACTGAAGCTTTCTTT.

This clone turned up a few times. J is TRBJ2-7 and V is TRBV4-3; 10 bases are a match to TRBD2. V was clipped by 1 base and J by 1 base; unmatched bases: 7. Germline CDR1 and CDR2: LGHNA and YSLEER. This CDR3 has 17 residues. This CDR3 is CASSQGLAGVPSYEQYF. The CDR3 DNA follows: TGCGCCAGCAGCCAAGGTCTAGCGGGAGTTCCGTCCTACGAGCAGTACTTC.

The genes are TRBV10-2 and TRBJ2-5; D gene uncertain. The DNA end is more similar to TRBJ2-7, so the J call may be wrong. CDR3 length equals 11 residues. Germline CDR1 and CDR2: WSHSY and SAAADI. The CDR3 region is CASSESYEQYF. The CDR3 bases are TGCGCCAGCAGTGAGTCTTACGAGCAGTACTTC.

In regard to this clone: A far larger clone is a single base away, which makes a read error likely. The rearrangement joins TRBV10-2 to TRBJ1-5, with D possibly being TRBD1 (6 bases). With 10 bases removed from V and 3 bases from J, the gap between germline ends came to 13 bases. CDR1 and CDR2 (germline): WSHSY, SAAADI. This CDR3 comprises 13 residues. This CDR3 is CATLTGLNQPQHF. The CDR3 nucleotides are TGCGCCACCCTAACAGGGCTCAATCAGCCCCAGCATTTT.

This sequence joins TRBV7-2 and TRBJ2-3; 10 bases match TRBD2. Germline V CDR1 and CDR2: SGHTA, FQGNSA. The junction had 10 bases not matched to a gene; V was cut back by 5 bases and J by 5 bases. The CDR3 is 16 amino acids. For the CDR3, the DNA is TGTGCCAGCAGCCGCGGGCCAGCGGGAGGGATAGATACGCAGTATTTT. Translating gives CASSRGPAGGIDTQYF.

V usage is TRBV5-1 and J usage is TRBJ2-5; 9 bases agree with TRBD1. The junction had 11 bases not matched to a gene; V was cut back by 0 bases and J by 5 bases. The CDR3 is made up of 17 amino acids. Per the germline V gene, CDR1 is SGHRS and CDR2 is YFSETQ. CDR3 coding DNA: TGCGCCAGCAGCTTGGTCCCCTCGGGACAGGGATACGAGACCCAGTACTTC. This codes for CASSLVPSGQGYETQYF.

CDR3 DNA sequence: TGTGCCAGCAGCTTAGATCACAATGAGCAGTTCTTC. Its translation is CASSLDHNEQFF. V usage is TRBV7-9 and J usage is TRBJ2-1; D is unclear. The germline gives CDR1 SEHNR, CDR2 FQNEAQ (reference sequence). Trimming removed 1 base from V and 5 bases from J, with 3 bases in between. The CDR3 spans 12 residues.

To note about this clone: Only one base separates this from a far larger clonotype, so it likely reflects a read error. V gene TRBV5-4 combines with J gene TRBJ2-2, with D maybe TRBD2 (5 bases). Germline loops: CDR1 SGHNT, CDR2 YYREEE (reference sequence). CDR3 length equals 11 residues. Here the CDR3 reads CASSQTGELLF. CDR3 nucleotide sequence: TGTGCCAGCAGTCAAACCGGGGAGCTGCTTTTT.

The V gene is TRBV7-9, the J gene TRBJ1-4, with 7 positions matching TRBD1. Germline-derived CDR1 and CDR2 are SEHNR and FQNEAQ (reference sequence). The CDR3 is 17 amino acids. V trimming: 8 bases; J trimming: 0 bases; junction bases outside the gene matches: 12. CDR3 in amino acids: CASYSKGTGATNEKLFF. As DNA, the CDR3 is TGTGCCAGCTACTCTAAGGGAACAGGGGCAACTAATGAAAAACTGTTTTTT.

This chain links TRBV5-8 with TRBJ1-1; no definite D call. The CDR3 covers 14 residues. V lost 4 bases and J lost 8, with 18 bases in between. Germline assignment: CDR1 SGHTS and CDR2 YDEGEE. The CDR3 DNA sequence: TGTGCCAGCAGCGCCCCCTGGAGGGCGGGGGAAGCTTTCTTT. Its protein product is CASSAPWRAGEAFF.